These 10 T cell receptor beta chains were all obtained from the same sample, sequenced in a study of blood T cell repertoires in COVID-19. Assay: immunoSEQ multiplex PCR; the TCRdb copy retains only in-frame clones and omits some. The table includes 150,000 or so clones, about 75% detected once. The sample consisted of PBMCs or T cells enriched from blood (not recorded which). All receptors derive from a woman aged 45-59 years who had recovered from COVID-19.

The chain couples TRBV19 to TRBJ1-5, with D hard to call. CDR1 LNHDA and CDR2 SQIVND come from the germline V gene (reference sequence). The CDR3 is 16 residues long. Trimming removed 5 bases from V and 1 base from J, with 15 bases in between. The CDR3 region has the DNA TGTGCCAGTAGTCGTACTCTGTCCGGGAGCAATCAGCCCCAGCATTTT. It specifies CASSRTLSGSNQPQHF.

This clone was picked up a small number of times. The CDR3 sequence: CASSPSRGDRYEQYF. The CDR3 DNA reads as TGTGCCAGTAGTCCCTCCCGCGGGGATAGGTACGAGCAGTACTTC. The chain combines TRBV19 with TRBJ2-7, with D possibly being TRBD2 (6 bases). Germline CDR1 and CDR2: LNHDA and SQIVND (reference sequence). The V end lost 5 bases, the J end lost 4 bases, and 18 bases lay between the germline ends. The CDR3 length is 15 residues.

V usage is TRBV6-5 and J usage is TRBJ1-4; 12 bases are a match to TRBD1. The V gene's germline CDR1 is MNHEY and CDR2 SVGAGI. V gave up 4 bases and J gave up 7 bases; unmatched junction bases: 7. This CDR3 is 16 amino acids long. Here the CDR3 reads CASSWGTGGFGEKLFF. In DNA, the CDR3 is TGTGCCAGCAGTTGGGGGACAGGGGGCTTTGGTGAAAAACTGTTTTTT.

V and J are TRBV2 and TRBJ1-3, with D maybe TRBD1 (5 bases). The CDR3 length is 15 residues. CDR1 and CDR2 (germline): SNHLY, FYNNEI. With 3 bases removed from V and 0 bases from J, the gap between germline ends came to 9 bases. CDR3 sequence reads: CASSEARASGNTIYF. The CDR3 DNA sequence: TGTGCCAGCAGTGAGGCCAGGGCCTCTGGAAACACCATATATTTT.

The chain recombines TRBV19 with TRBJ1-5; no definite D call. The CDR3 is 15 residues long. In germline, CDR1 is LNHDA, CDR2 SQIVND (reference sequence). V lost 2 bases to trimming and J lost 4 bases, with 12 bases between them. Here the CDR3 reads CASSISSEENQPQHF. CDR3 coding DNA: TGTGCCAGTAGTATAAGCTCCGAGGAAAATCAGCCCCAGCATTTT.

The rearrangement uses TRBV2 and TRBJ1-3, with 7 bases identical to TRBD1. Germline V gives CDR1 SNHLY, CDR2 FYNNEI. With V trimmed by 6 bases and J by 1 base, 6 bases remained unmatched. The CDR3 extends over 15 amino acids. The CDR3 nucleotides are TGTGCCAGCAGGGAACAGGGGCAATCTGGAAACACCATATATTTT. It is translated as CASREQGQSGNTIYF.

CDR3: CASSLWAPAGQPQHF. DNA of the CDR3: TGTGCCAGCAGTTTATGGGCACCGGCCGGGCAGCCCCAGCATTTT. The V gene is TRBV28, the J gene TRBJ1-5; no reliable D call. CDR1 and CDR2 from the germline V gene are MDHEN and SYDVKM. CDR3 length: 15 amino acids. Deletions cut 0 bases from V and 7 bases from J, with 13 bases between.

The chain combines TRBV3-1 (or the pseudogene TRBV3-2) with TRBJ2-1, with a weak D call TRBD2 (5 bases). In germline, CDR1 is LGHDT, CDR2 YNNKEL (reference sequence). Trimming cost V 7 bases and J 9 bases, with 19 bases left between them. This CDR3 region has 14 residues. The CDR3 region is CASTKSEGFGEQFF. Here the CDR3 DNA reads TGTGCCAGCACCAAAAGTGAGGGTTTCGGTGAGCAGTTCTTC.

DNA for the CDR3: TGTGCCTGGAGTAAAGTGAGCTCTGGAAACACCATATATTTT. Its protein product is CAWSKVSSGNTIYF. The chain is built from TRBV30 and TRBJ1-3; D gene ambiguous. Germline CDR1 is GTSNPN and CDR2 is SVGIG (reference sequence). CDR3 length: 14 residues. Trimming took off 2 bases at V and 0 bases at J, with 8 bases between the two ends.

The chain carries TRBV5-4 and TRBJ2-1; 8 bases align to TRBD1. Germline values: CDR1 SGHNT, CDR2 YYREEE (reference sequence). V dropped 4 bases and J dropped 10; count of bases not matched to a gene: 10. The CDR3 sequence is 14 residues long. In DNA form, the CDR3 reads TGTGCCAGCAGCCCCGGGACAGGTCTAAACGAGCAGTTCTTC. Residues: CASSPGTGLNEQFF.